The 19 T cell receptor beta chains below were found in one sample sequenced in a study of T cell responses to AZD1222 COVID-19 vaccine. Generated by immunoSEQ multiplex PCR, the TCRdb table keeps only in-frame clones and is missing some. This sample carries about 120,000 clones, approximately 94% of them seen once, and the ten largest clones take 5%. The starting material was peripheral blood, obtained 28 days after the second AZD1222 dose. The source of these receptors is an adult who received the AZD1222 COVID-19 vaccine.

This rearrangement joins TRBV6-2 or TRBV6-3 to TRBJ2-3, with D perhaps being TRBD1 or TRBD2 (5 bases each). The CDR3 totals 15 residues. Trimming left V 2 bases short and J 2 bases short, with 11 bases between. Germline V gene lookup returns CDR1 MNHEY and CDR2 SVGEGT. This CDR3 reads CASSYGQGATDTQYF. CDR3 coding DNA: TGTGCCAGCAGTTACGGCCAGGGAGCCACAGATACGCAGTATTTT.

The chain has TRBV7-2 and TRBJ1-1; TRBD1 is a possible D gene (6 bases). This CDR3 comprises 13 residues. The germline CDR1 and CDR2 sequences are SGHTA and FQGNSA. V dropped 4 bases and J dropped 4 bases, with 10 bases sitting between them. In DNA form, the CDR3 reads TGTGCCAGCAGCTGGGGGGGCTCCACTGAAGCTTTCTTT. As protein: CASSWGGSTEAFF. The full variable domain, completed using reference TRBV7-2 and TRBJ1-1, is GAGVSQSPSNKVTEKGKDVELRCDPISGHTALYWYRQSLGQGLEFLIYFQGNSAPDKSGLPSDRFSAERTGGSVSTLTIQRTQQEDSAVYLCASSWGGSTEAFFGQGTRLTVV.

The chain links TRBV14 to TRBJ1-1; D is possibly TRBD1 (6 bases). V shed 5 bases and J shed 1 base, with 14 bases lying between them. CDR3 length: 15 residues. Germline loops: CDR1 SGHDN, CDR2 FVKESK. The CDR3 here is CASSSLQGANTEAFF. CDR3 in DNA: TGTGCCAGCAGCAGTCTACAGGGAGCGAACACTGAAGCTTTCTTT.

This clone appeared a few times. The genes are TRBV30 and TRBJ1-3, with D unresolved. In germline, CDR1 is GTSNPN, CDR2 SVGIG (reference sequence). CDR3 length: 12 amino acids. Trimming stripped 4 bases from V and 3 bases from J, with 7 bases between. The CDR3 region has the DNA TGTGCCTGGAAAGGGATTGGAAACACCATATATTTT. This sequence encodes CAWKGIGNTIYF.

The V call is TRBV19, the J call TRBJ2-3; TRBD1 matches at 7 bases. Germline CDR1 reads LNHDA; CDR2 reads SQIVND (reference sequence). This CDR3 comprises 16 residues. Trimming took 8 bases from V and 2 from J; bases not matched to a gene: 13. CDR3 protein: CASRNEQGVNTDTQYF. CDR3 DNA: TGTGCCAGTCGAAACGAGCAGGGGGTAAACACAGATACGCAGTATTTT.

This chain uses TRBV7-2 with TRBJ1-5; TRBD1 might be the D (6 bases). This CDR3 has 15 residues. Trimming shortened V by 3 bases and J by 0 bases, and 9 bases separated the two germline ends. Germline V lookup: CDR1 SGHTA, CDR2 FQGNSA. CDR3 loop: CASSFQGNSNQPQHF. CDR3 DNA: TGTGCCAGCAGCTTTCAGGGGAATAGCAATCAGCCCCAGCATTTT. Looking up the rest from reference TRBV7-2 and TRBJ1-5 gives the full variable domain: GAGVSQSPSNKVTEKGKDVELRCDPISGHTALYWYRQSLGQGLEFLIYFQGNSAPDKSGLPSDRFSAERTGGSVSTLTIQRTQQEDSAVYLCASSFQGNSNQPQHFGDGTRLSIL.

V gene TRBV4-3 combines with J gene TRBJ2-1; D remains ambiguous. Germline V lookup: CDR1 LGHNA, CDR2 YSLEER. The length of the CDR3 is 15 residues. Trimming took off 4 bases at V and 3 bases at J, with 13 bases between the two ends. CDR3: CASSPNWAIYNEQFF. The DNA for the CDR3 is TGCGCCAGCAGCCCCAATTGGGCGATCTACAATGAGCAGTTCTTC.

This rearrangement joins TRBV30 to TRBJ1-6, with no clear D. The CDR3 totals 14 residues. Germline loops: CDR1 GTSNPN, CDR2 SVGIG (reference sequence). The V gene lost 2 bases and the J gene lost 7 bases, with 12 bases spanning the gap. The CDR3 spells CAWSPGVSNSPLHF. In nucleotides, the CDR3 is TGTGCCTGGAGTCCCGGTGTGTCCAATTCACCCCTCCACTTT.

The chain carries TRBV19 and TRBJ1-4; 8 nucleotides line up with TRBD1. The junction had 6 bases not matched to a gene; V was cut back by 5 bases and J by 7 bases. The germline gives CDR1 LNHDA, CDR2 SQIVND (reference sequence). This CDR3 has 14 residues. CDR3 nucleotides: TGTGCCAGTAGTGTAACCGGGACAGGTGAAAAACTGTTTTTT. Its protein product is CASSVTGTGEKLFF.

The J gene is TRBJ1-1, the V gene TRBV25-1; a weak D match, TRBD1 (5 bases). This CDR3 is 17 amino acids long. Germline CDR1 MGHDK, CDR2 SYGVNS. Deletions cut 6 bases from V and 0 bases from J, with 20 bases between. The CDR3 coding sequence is TGTGCCAGCAGACCCCCGGGACGCCGGATCTTGAACACTGAAGCTTTCTTT. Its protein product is CASRPPGRRILNTEAFF.

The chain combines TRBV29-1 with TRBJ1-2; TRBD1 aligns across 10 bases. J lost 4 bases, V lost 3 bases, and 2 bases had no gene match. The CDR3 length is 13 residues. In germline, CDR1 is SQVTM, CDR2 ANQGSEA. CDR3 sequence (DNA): TGCAGCGTTGAGCGACAGGGGGCCTATGGCTACACCTTC. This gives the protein CSVERQGAYGYTF.

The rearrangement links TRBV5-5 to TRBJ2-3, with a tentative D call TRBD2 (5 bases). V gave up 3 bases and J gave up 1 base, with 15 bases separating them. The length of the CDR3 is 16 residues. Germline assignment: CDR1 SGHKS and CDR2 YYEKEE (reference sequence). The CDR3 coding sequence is TGTGCCAGCAGCTCGGCGGGTCCCCTCGGCACAGATACGCAGTATTTT. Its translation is CASSSAGPLGTDTQYF.

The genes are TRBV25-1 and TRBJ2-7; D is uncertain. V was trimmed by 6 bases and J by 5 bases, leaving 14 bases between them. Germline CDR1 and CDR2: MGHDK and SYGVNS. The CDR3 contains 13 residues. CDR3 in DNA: TGTGCCAGCAGGCCTATACGGTCCGACGAGCAGTACTTC. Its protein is CASRPIRSDEQYF.

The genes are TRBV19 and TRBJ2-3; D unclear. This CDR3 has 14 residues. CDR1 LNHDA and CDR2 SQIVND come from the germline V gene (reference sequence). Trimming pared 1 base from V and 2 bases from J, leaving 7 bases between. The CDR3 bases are TGTGCCAGTAGTATAGGGATGATCACAGATACGCAGTATTTT. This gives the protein CASSIGMITDTQYF.

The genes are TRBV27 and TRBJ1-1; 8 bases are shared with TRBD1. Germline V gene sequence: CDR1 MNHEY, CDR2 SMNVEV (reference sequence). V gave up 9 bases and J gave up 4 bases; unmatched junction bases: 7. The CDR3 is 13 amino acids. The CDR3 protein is CASSRGLGTEAFF. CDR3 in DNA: TGTGCCAGTAGCAGGGGGCTGGGCACTGAAGCTTTCTTT.

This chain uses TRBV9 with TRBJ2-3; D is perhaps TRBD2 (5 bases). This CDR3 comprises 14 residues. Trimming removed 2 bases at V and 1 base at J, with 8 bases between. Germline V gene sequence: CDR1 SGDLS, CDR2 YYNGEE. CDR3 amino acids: CASSVSGGTDTQYF. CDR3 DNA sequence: TGTGCCAGCAGCGTCTCCGGGGGCACAGATACGCAGTATTTT.

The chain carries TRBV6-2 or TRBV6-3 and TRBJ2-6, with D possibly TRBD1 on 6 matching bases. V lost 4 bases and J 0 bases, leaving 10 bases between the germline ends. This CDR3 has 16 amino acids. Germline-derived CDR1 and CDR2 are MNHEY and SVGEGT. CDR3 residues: CASSFFRGSGANVLTF. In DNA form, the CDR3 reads TGTGCCAGCAGTTTTTTCAGGGGCTCTGGGGCCAACGTCCTGACTTTC.

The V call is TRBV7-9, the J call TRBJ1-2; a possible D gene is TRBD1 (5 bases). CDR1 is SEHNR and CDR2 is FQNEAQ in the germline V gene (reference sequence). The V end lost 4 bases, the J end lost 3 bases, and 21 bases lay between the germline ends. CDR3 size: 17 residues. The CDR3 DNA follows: TGTGCCAGCAGCTCACATATACTCCGGGACGGATACTATGGCTACACCTTC. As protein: CASSSHILRDGYYGYTF.

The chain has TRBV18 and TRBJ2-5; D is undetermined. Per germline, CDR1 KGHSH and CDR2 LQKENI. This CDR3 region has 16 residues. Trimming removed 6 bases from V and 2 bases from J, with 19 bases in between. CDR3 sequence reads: CASSTPARSLQETQYF. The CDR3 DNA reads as TGTGCCAGCTCTACACCGGCAAGGTCTTTACAAGAGACCCAGTACTTC.